This record covers a single T cell receptor (beta chain). Its antigen is not known. This CDR3 contains 15 residues. CDR1 is SEHNR and CDR2 is FQNEAQ in the germline V gene (reference sequence). V dropped 0 bases and J dropped 0; count of bases not matched to a gene: 0. The data belong to a study of shared clonotypes between healthy human individuals. Study results and limitations: Since donors were few, the genetic and exposure-history diversity represented was limited. Even with large depth, rarefaction showed that sorted-subset sequencing was incomplete.

Each subset's genomic DNA was shared equally among a number of immunoSEQ plates. Using immunoSEQ multiplex PCR, the repertoire was profiled, and TCRdb retains in-frame clones only, with some absent. The table shows around 750,000 clones, with around two thirds occurring only once. HIV-negative, healthy adults without recent acute infections or vaccinations were the donors. The V gene is TRBV7-9, the J gene TRBJ2-3, with 7 bases identical to TRBD2. Sequencing was carried out using memory CD4+ T cells sorted from blood. Specified subset: CD45RA-negative fraction. The TCR was taken from a woman aged 30 to 39 in good health. The CDR3 here is CASSLAGGSTDTQYF. Here the CDR3 DNA reads TGTGCCAGCAGCTTAGCGGGAGGGAGCACAGATACGCAGTATTTT.